This T cell receptor (beta chain) comes out of a study of shared clonotypes between healthy human individuals. Notes on the study in general: As a rule, naive subsets had a larger estimated richness than memory subsets.

The assay was run at deep level. Clones were sequenced by immunoSEQ multiplex PCR, and TCRdb holds only the in-frame ones, with some missing. Altogether approximately 1,000,000 clones are present, 78% being singletons, with the ten largest covering about 0.52%. To note about this clone: Its specificity is not known.

The CDR3 runs 19 residues. The germline CDR1 and CDR2 sequences are LNHDA and SQIVND (reference sequence). Trimming cost V 5 bases and J 0 bases; bases outside gene matches: 12. The study enrolled healthy HIV-negative adults without recent acute infections or vaccinations as donors. The TCR comes from a man younger than 30 in good health. Some clones in this sample may be carry-over from other donors' samples. The specimen was memory CD4+ T cells from PBMCs. Described subset: CD45RA-negative fraction. The chain is built from TRBV19 and TRBJ2-2, with TRBD2 matching 10 bases. CDR3 nucleotides: TGTGCCAGTAGTCGGACTAGCGGCCGATTTCTTGCGAACACCGGGGAGCTGTTTTTT. Translation gives CASSRTSGRFLANTGELFF.